This paragraph covers one T cell receptor beta chain sequence. The antigen is undetermined. Sequencing involved patients with CD8+CD57+ cell expansion previously shown by flow cytometry. At blood sampling, none of the patients had yet received therapy. The CDR3 consists of 11 residues. Germline-derived CDR1 and CDR2 are DFQATT and SNEGSKA (reference sequence). V gave up 4 bases and J gave up 6 bases, with 10 bases separating them. This sample was taken from a study of CD8+CD57+ T cells in acquired aplastic anemia. Across the whole study: DNA from sorted CD4+ and CD8+ cells averaged around 3.5 ug. Points from the study as a whole: Between the patient and control groups, CD8+ Simpson's diversity did not differ significantly. Twenty-nine shared CD8+ CDR3s appeared highly expressed within patients' immunodominant clones.

CDR3 and TCR beta VDJ profiling relied on genomic DNA as the template. TCRdb ran MiXCR on the reads and lists one entry per CDR3 protein. Of 250,000 to 300,000 distinct CDR3 sequences listed, roughly 59% are singletons. The chain carries TRBV20-1 and TRBJ2-7; TRBD1 is a possible D gene (6 bases). The material sequenced was sorted CD4+, CD8+, or CD8+CD57+ T cells (not recorded which) from PBMCs. This receptor was obtained from a human donor with aplastic anemia. CDR3 nucleotide sequence: TGCAGTGCTAAAACAGGGAGCGAGCAGTACTTC. Protein product: CSAKTGSEQYF.